Listed below are T cell receptor beta chains from one sample, sequenced in a study of OX40 agonist ivuxolimab in advanced cancers. The table came from immunoSEQ multiplex PCR; TCRdb's copy has only in-frame clones and leaves some out. The sample consists of more than 65,000 clones, approximately 88% of them appearing once. The specimen was CD4+ or CD8+ T cells sorted from blood, collected in a trial of the OX40 agonist ivuxolimab. These receptors were collected from an adult with an advanced solid tumor such as melanoma, head and neck, liver or kidney cancer. The conserved cysteine and the conserved F or W are not part of the CDR3 here.

V gene | CDR3 protein
TRBV28 | ASSLGGQGGDREQF
TRBV6-1 | ASIWGQGSGIQY
TRBV7-2 | ASSPPGGNQETQY
TRBV18 | ASSSNPGQHNEQF
TRBV20-1 | SGPANYGYT
TRBV18 | ASATDIGEPQH
TRBV2 | ASSAFRGYEQY
TRBV5-1 | ASSLRSNTGELF
TRBV18 | ASSLYIGTNTDTQY
TRBV18 | ASSPPVDTGELF
TRBV2 | ASRTPSRGYT
TRBV6-6 | ASSSQINEQF
TRBV5-1 | ASSQVAGSSYEQY
TRBV30 | AWTDWVPGNQPQH
TRBV2 | ASLDRPNTEAF
TRBV4-1 | ASSQQQGQPSYEQY
TRBV7-9 | ASSLGAPDGLT
TRBV5-1 | ASTRDRENTEAF
TRBV11-3 | ASSRDRETDTQY
TRBV6-4 | ASRRGGGNTEAF
TRBV6-1 | ASSGRLVLDPDTQY
TRBV5-1 | ASSLGQAGETQY
TRBV9 | ASSWGGNEGETQY
TRBV7-8 | ASSQDREGEAF
TRBV2 | ASSEGLAGGETQY
TRBV4-1 | ASSRSWGAGLAVSYEQY